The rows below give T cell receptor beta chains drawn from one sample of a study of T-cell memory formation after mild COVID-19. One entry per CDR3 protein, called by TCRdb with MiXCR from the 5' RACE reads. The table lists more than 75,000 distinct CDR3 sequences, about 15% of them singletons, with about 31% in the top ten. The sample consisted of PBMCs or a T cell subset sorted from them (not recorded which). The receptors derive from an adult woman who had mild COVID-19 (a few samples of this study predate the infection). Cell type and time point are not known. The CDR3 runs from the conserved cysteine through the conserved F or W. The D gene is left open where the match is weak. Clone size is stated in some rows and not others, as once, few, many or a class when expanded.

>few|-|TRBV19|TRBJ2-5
CASSISQVGETQYF
TGTGCCAGTAGTATATCGCAGGTGGGAGAGACCCAGTACTTC
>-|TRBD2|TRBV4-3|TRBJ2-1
CASSQGPAIAGVYNEQFF
TGCGCCAGCAGCCAAGGACCCGCCATAGCGGGAGTCTACAATGAGCAGTTCTTC
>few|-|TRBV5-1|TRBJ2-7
CASSSPGDLYEQYF
TGCGCCAGCAGCTCTCCAGGAGACCTTTACGAGCAGTACTTC
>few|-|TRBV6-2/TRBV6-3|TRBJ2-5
CASSSHLGRRETQYF
TGTGCCAGCAGCTCGCATTTGGGGCGCAGAGAGACCCAGTACTTC
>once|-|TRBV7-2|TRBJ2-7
CASSISGLIYNEQYF
TGTGCCAGCAGCATATCGGGACTCATATACAATGAGCAGTACTTC
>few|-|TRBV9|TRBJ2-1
CASSSVGDNEQFF
TGTGCCAGCTCCTCTGTGGGTGACAATGAGCAGTTCTTC
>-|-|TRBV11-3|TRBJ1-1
CASSTLGLEAFF
TGTGCCAGCAGCACTTTAGGCCTTGAAGCTTTCTTT
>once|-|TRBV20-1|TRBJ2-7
CSARDPYGSHYEQYF
TGCAGTGCTAGAGACCCTTACGGGAGTCACTACGAGCAGTACTTC
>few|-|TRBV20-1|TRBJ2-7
CSARSMEAPYEQYF
TGCAGTGCTAGATCCATGGAGGCACCCTACGAGCAGTACTTC
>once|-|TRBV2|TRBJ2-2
CASSDPSERQNTGELFF
TGTGCCAGCAGTGATCCCTCAGAGAGACAGAACACCGGGGAGCTGTTTTTT
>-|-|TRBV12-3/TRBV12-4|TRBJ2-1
CASLFGRNEQFF
TGTGCCAGCTTATTTGGGAGAAATGAGCAGTTCTTC
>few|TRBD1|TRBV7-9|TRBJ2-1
CASGRMGQAYNEQFF
TGTGCCAGCGGTCGGATGGGACAGGCCTACAATGAGCAGTTCTTC
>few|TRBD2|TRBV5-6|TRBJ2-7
CASTSRLAQYEQYF
TGTGCCAGCACCTCCCGACTAGCCCAATACGAGCAGTACTTC
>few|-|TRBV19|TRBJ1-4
CASSGLTNEKLFF
TGTGCCAGTAGTGGGCTGACTAATGAAAAACTGTTTTTT
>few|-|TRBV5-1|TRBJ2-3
CASSLDGTTDTQYF
TGCGCCAGCAGCCTGGATGGAACCACAGATACGCAGTATTTT